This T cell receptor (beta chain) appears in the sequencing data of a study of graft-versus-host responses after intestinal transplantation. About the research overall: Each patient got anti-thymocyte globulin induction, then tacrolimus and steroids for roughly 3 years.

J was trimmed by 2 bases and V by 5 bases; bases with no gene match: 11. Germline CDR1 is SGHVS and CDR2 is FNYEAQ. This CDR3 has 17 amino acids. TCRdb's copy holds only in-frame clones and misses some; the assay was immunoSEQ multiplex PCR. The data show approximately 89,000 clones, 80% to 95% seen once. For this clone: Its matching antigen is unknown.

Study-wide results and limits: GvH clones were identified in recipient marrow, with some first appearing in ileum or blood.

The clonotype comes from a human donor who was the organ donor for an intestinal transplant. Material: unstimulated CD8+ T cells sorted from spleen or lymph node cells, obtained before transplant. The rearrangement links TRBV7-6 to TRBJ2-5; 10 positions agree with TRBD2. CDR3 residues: CASSQAGLAEPQETQYF. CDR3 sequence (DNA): TGTGCCAGCAGCCAGGCCGGACTAGCGGAACCACAAGAGACCCAGTACTTC. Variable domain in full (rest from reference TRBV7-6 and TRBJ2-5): GAGVSQSPRYKVTKRGQDVALRCDPISGHVSLYWYRQALGQGPEFLTYFNYEAQQDKSGLPNDRFSAERPEGSISTLTIQRTEQRDSAMYRCASSQAGLAEPQETQYFGPGTRLLVL.